Included here is one TCR beta chain sequence, with context. Template input was genomic DNA from bulk tumor (around 610 ng per sample). Surgeons took several biopsies per primary tumor, spaced far apart, during surgery. Patients with untreated, newly diagnosed non-small cell lung cancer underwent curative surgery. Every donor was a newly diagnosed non-small cell lung cancer patient having surgery with curative intent. The CDR3 has 15 amino acids. Trimming removed 4 bases from V and 4 bases from J; junction bases left unmatched: 5. From germline, CDR1 is SGHNT and CDR2 YYREEE (reference sequence). The sample comes from a study of immune heterogeneity within non-small cell lung tumors. Amplification of the TCR beta CDR3 was achieved through multiplex PCR with 32 V and 13 J primers. TCRdb ran MiXCR on the multiplex PCR reads and lists one entry per CDR3 protein. In the table there are roughly 4,700 distinct CDR3 sequences, 33% of which are singletons.

The chain is built from TRBV5-4 and TRBJ1-2; 12 bases are a match to TRBD1. Specimen: lung tumor tissue. The sequence derives from a woman aged 45-60 years with non-small cell lung cancer. The CDR3 loop reads CASSPGQGASYGYTF. For the CDR3, the DNA is TGTGCCAGCAGCCCGGGACAGGGGGCAAGCTATGGCTACACCTTC.